Listed here is a single T cell receptor (beta chain). The data originate from a study of cytomegalovirus exposure and HLA in healthy donors. The length of the CDR3 is 12 residues. Germline V lookup: CDR1 SQVTM, CDR2 ANQGSEA. V lost 4 bases and J 1 base, leaving 7 bases between the germline ends. PCR employed 60 Vbeta and 13 Jbeta primers. Only in-frame clones appear in the TCRdb table, and some are missing; sequencing was by immunoSEQ multiplex PCR. The sample has about 170,000 clones, roughly 76% seen once. The receptor was isolated from a young woman in good health and CMV-seropositive. This rearrangement joins TRBV29-1 to TRBJ1-2; no clear D. Sequencing was done on a sample of PBMCs. This CDR3 reads CSVVTGNYGYTF. CDR3 DNA sequence: TGCAGCGTTGTTACGGGTAACTATGGCTACACCTTC.